This T cell receptor (beta chain) came from a study of cytomegalovirus exposure and HLA in healthy donors (dated by TCRdb to 2015 to 2018). Regarding the complete study: According to an earlier analysis of a few hundred of the donors, about 179 million T cells yielded approximately 120 million unique TCR beta sequences and around 280 Gb of sequence data. An early release that covered several hundred HLA-typed donors contained 250 to 350 gigabases of sequencing data and 65 million to 100 million unique TCR sequences. Among the roughly 390 genotyped donors, under 90% belonged to the genetic ancestry cluster associated with self-reported Caucasian donors. The study was designed to test whether signatures of past pathogen exposure could be identified by cataloging public T cell receptors. The study used immunosequencing to profile the T cell repertoires of 670 or so subjects and linked those repertoires to cytomegalovirus serostatus. Besides the first cohort of some 670 subjects, a separate validation cohort made up of 120 different subjects was used. The study combined high-throughput TCR immunosequencing, statistical association of individual TCRs with disease status, and machine learning to predict cytomegalovirus infection status. In a later analysis, previously published TCR beta repertoires from hundreds of donors were re-analyzed and high-resolution HLA genotyping was added so that TCR occurrence patterns could be studied. In the later analysis, no new phenotypic data were used to find candidate immune exposures; instead, reliance was placed on TCR beta sequences and their occurrence across donors. To decide whether each TCR beta V gene segment behaved as functional or pseudogenic, an earlier analysis of several hundred of the donors relied on high-throughput TCR beta sequencing. Donor age, sex, ethnicity and CMV serostatus were compiled alongside the repertoire data. In a later genetic analysis, genome-wide SNP genotypes for about 55% of the roughly 700 donors were used, and that subset was treated as a discovery cohort. Every discovery cohort repertoire had been produced on one sequencing platform. Class I and class II HLA loci were covered by the typing at four-digit resolution. Typing coverage varied by locus: roughly 620-640 donors for A, B, C, DRB1 and DQB1; some 520 for DQA1; 600 to 610 for DPA1; more than 450 for DPB1. Five DR-DQ haplotypes were treated as single units for association and clustering because of strong linkage in the cohort. On average, roughly 250,000 unique TCR beta nucleotide sequences were sequenced per donor among a few hundred genotyped donors of the cohort, with 15% to 20% of those sequences being non-productive. The study at large found these results: HLA typing was unavailable for some donors at each locus, so association tests used only the typed subset. A later analysis found that HLA-associated TCR beta chains were more clonally expanded and had lower generation probabilities than equally common non-associated chains. A further reported finding was that TCR beta sequences accurately predicted the HLA-A and HLA-B alleles for most subjects in the first cohort. In an earlier analysis of some 550 of the donors, most TCR beta V segments were observed in productive rearrangements about 90% or about 30% of the time, broadly matching IMGT annotations. CMV serostatus was the only immune exposure information available for the cohort. The 87-base-pair reads could not distinguish some IMGT-functional V segments, including TRBV6-2 and TRBV6-3, so those segments were excluded. The study gave a list of about 160 TCR beta chains associated with cytomegalovirus. The sequencing pipeline was judged likely to have produced a cluster of highly shared sequence variants as a technical artifact. Sequencing depth was assumed to be roughly uniform across donors in the presence/absence analyses, though that assumption may not hold. Most CMV-associated TCR beta chains appeared to be HLA-restricted in a later analysis, and the HLA associations seemed to be driven largely by CMV exposure. In a later analysis, TCR association rates were found to vary across HLA loci, with the most associated TCRs seen for DRB1 alleles and the fewest for HLA-C alleles. In a later analysis, several top co-occurrence clusters were reported to appear linked to parvovirus B19, influenza, CMV and Epstein-Barr virus. The authors suggested that the approach could potentially be extended to other disease states and immunological phenotypes. The cohort was sequenced for TCR beta chains only, and without alpha or paired-chain data the features that could be detected were limited. In vitro tests confirmed that three of the cytomegalovirus-associated TCR beta chains recognize cytomegalovirus antigens. The classifier was reported to diagnose cytomegalovirus status with high specificity and sensitivity in both the original and validation cohorts. Linkage disequilibrium might explain the correlated functional status among segregating V segments, but an unknown experimental factor could not be ruled out. When HLA alleles, especially DR and DQ, strongly co-occurred, attributing TCR associations to individual alleles was difficult. Most TCR sequences were observed very rarely across donors, whereas some public TCRs were present in many individuals. At a false discovery rate of 0.05, a later analysis linked 15,000 to 20,000 TCR beta sequences to specific HLA alleles. In a later genetic analysis, a missense DCLRE1C variant was associated with V-gene and J-gene trimming of TCR beta chains, and the association was replicated in an independent cohort. Because counts were too low, about 17 rarely observed V segments, including chromosome 9 orphons, were excluded from the earlier analysis of around 590 of the donors. According to a later genetic analysis, donors in an Asian-associated ancestry cluster had fewer N-insertions in productive TCRs than the roughly 660-donor mean.

Trimming removed 6 bases from V and 5 bases from J, leaving 7 bases between the germline ends. Including the terminal cysteine and phenylalanine, the CDR3 comprises 11 residues. Only the CDR3 DNA is retained, 33 bases long and in frame from the first base. Per the germline V gene, MNHEY is the CDR1 and SVGAGI is the CDR2. The library was generated by the immunoSEQ multiplex PCR assay. For the multiplex PCR, a mixture combining 60 forward primers for TCR Vbeta segments and 13 reverse primers for TCR Jbeta segments was used. The CDR3 region of rearranged TCR beta genes was amplified from genomic DNA by a multiplex PCR assay. The Illumina HiSeq System was used to sequence the amplified TCR beta libraries as 87-base-pair reads. Per the source publication's procedure: In a later analysis, 70 million to 95 million unique TCR beta chains were counted across the approximately 620 repertoires, and about 10 million of these chains were shared by at least two donors. A nearest-neighbor algorithm error-corrected the raw reads and collapsed the reads into unique sequences, merging closely related sequences to remove PCR and sequencing errors. To assign V, D and J gene segments, CDR3 sequences were aligned to IMGT reference sequences. For a sequence to be retained, at least a six-nucleotide match to both a V gene segment and a J gene segment was required. A rearrangement was called productive if the CDR3 had no stop codons and remained in frame with V and J, and every other rearrangement was called non-productive. Following IMGT convention, CDR3 was defined as the stretch from the second conserved V-encoded cysteine up to the conserved J-encoded phenylalanine. The earlier analysis of 587 of the donors excluded sequences that lacked an unambiguous match to a single V gene segment. An earlier analysis of about 590 of the donors classified V segments as functional when productive rearrangements were above 56.7% and as segregating when the standard deviation between donors was above 5%. A statistical classification framework was built for diagnosing cytomegalovirus status from the catalog of TCR beta chain sequences. In a later analysis, V and J genes were assigned by comparing TCR nucleotide sequences against IMGT/GENE-DB human TR gene sequences. The TCRdist pipeline was used in a later analysis to assign CDR3 sequences and most-parsimonious VDJ recombination scenarios. In a later analysis, each TCR beta chain was defined by its CDR3 amino acid sequence together with its V-gene family, and reads lacking a unique V-gene family were excluded. In a later analysis, around 600 highly shared, low-generation-probability nucleotide sequences were removed to address suspected cross-contamination and a sequencing artifact. In a later analysis, a clonal expansion index for each public chain was calculated from normalized within-repertoire ranks of inferred template counts. A later analysis computed generation probabilities with a VDJ recombination model fitted to out-of-frame rearrangements, and checked the results against IGoR. A later analysis scored TCR-TCR, TCR-HLA and TCR-CMV co-occurrence with hypergeometric tests, applying a repertoire-size bias correction to TCR pairs. To estimate false discovery rates, a later analysis permuted the HLA or CMV assignments 20 times. In a later analysis, co-occurring TCRs were grouped using DBSCAN, and TCRdist sequence similarity was added for clustering within HLA-allele-positive subsets. For co-occurrence clustering, repertoires with fewer than 30,000 or more than 120,000 public chains were excluded, along with several repertoires with anomalous nucleotide sharing. The table was pulled from immuneACCESS by TCRdb, which kept in-frame rearrangements only. Such tables lose some clones; where checked, under half of the loss comes from unresolved V genes, and the rest has no known cause. Clone size and the V and J calls come from that table; the DNA yielded D and trimming. Recorded for this sample are about 150,000 clones; over 50% of them occurred a single time. The leading ten clones occupy approximately 1.6% of the sample.

In this sample, this clone turned up once. Its cognate antigen has yet to be identified. No much larger clonotype is one base removed from it; base qualities were not supplied. This specimen includes other DNA sequences encoding the same CDR3. The cohort was made up of under 800 healthy bone marrow donors. At the time of sampling, every cohort member was nominally healthy, though immune exposures that went unrecorded were likely present. Of the roughly 670 cohort members, nearly 300 had a positive CMV serostatus and approximately 400 had a negative one, while no CMV serostatus was recorded for the donor. Each donor provided a peripheral blood sample, and peripheral blood mononuclear cells were used for TCR beta sequencing. The Qiagen DNeasy Blood Extraction Kit was used to extract genomic DNA from the blood cell samples.

The chain couples TRBV6-5 to TRBJ1-1; perhaps TRBD1 is the D gene, with 6 bases matching. This TCR came from a human donor in good health. The source material was PBMCs. The CDR3 reads as follows: CASRQGTEAFF. At the DNA level, the sequence is TGTGCCAGCAGACAGGGAACTGAAGCTTTCTTT.